This T cell receptor (beta chain) was identified in a study of beta chain features in type 1 diabetes. With regard to this clone: Its antigen remains unknown.

Expressed TCRB transcripts were sequenced, since all the RNA that had been isolated was reverse transcribed. The table came from immunoSEQ multiplex PCR; TCRdb's copy has only in-frame clones and leaves some out. The table includes about 330,000 clones, 8% to 13% detected once. The study, taken as a whole, reports: Insertion counts at VDJ junctions were lower in type 1 diabetes patients, who also showed more deletions there.

The V and J ends lost 1 base and 2 bases, in that order; junction bases with no gene match: 3. CDR1 and CDR2 (germline): SEHNR, FQNEAQ (reference sequence). This CDR3 contains 15 residues. The sequence was collected from a woman in her twenties or thirties in good health. The sequencing sample was made of naive CD4+ T cells from blood. The chain is built from TRBV7-9 and TRBJ2-3, with 7 bases lining up with TRBD2. CDR3 protein: CASSLEAGATDTQYF. For the CDR3, the DNA is TGTGCCAGCAGCTTAGAGGCGGGAGCCACAGATACGCAGTATTTT.